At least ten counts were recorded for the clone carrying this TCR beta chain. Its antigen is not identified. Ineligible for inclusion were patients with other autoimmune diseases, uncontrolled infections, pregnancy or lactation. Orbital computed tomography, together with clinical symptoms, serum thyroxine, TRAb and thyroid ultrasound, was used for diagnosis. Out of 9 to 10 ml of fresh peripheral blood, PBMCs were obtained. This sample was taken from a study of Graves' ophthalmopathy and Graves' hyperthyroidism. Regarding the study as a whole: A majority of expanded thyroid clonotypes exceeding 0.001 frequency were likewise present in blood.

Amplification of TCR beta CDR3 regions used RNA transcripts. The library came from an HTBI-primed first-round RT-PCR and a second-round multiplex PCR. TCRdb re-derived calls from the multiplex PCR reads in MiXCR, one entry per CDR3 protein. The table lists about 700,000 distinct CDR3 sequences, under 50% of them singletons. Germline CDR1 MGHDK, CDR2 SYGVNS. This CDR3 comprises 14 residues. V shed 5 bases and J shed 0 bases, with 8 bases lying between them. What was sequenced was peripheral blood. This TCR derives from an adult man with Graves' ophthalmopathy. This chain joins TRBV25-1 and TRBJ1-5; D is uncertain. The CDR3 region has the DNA TGTGCCAGCAGTCAGCCTTATAGCAATCAGCCCCAGCATTTT. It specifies CASSQPYSNQPQHF. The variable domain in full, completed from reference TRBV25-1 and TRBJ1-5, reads EADIYQTPRYLVIGTGKKITLECSQTMGHDKMYWYQQDPGMELHLIHYSYGVNSTEKGDLSSESTVSRIRTEHFPLTLESARPSHTSQYLCASSQPYSNQPQHFGDGTRLSIL.